The 28 T cell receptor beta chains in this list originate from one sample, sequenced in a study of shared clonotypes between healthy human individuals. Generated by immunoSEQ multiplex PCR, the TCRdb table keeps only in-frame clones and is missing some. In the table there are about 1 million clones, roughly 80% of which are singletons. Specimen: memory CD4+ T cells sorted from blood. Subset denoted: CD45RA-negative fraction. The receptors were gathered from a man younger than 35 in good health.

J is TRBJ1-5 and V is TRBV4-1, with D unresolved. This CDR3 comprises 14 residues. V gave up 4 bases and J gave up 3 bases, with 10 bases separating them. Germline assignment: CDR1 MGHRA and CDR2 YSYEKL. CDR3 DNA sequence: TGCGCCAGCAGCCCTACAGAATTCAATCAGCCCCAGCATTTT. Its translation: CASSPTEFNQPQHF.

This clone is a singleton in its sample. V is TRBV5-1 and J is TRBJ2-1; 10 bases match TRBD1. V gave up 5 bases and J gave up 0 bases; unmatched junction bases: 5. The CDR3 has 16 amino acids. Germline V gene data show CDR1 as SGHRS and CDR2 as YFSETQ. CDR3 sequence: CASSHRDRGSYNEQFF. The CDR3 DNA reads TGCGCCAGCAGTCACAGGGACAGGGGCTCCTACAATGAGCAGTTCTTC. The full variable domain, with the rest looked up from reference TRBV5-1 and TRBJ2-1, is KAGVTQTPRYLIKTRGQQVTLSCSPISGHRSVSWYQQTPGQGLQFLFEYFSETQRNKGNFPGRFSGRQFSNSRSEMNVSTLELGDSALYLCASSHRDRGSYNEQFFGPGTRLTVL.

The chain uses TRBV30 and TRBJ1-3, with D possibly matching TRBD1 (5 bases). V was clipped by 5 bases and J by 0 bases, with 8 bases between them. CDR1 and CDR2 from the germline V gene are GTSNPN and SVGIG (reference sequence). The CDR3 is 13 amino acids. The CDR3 reads CAWGGDSGNTIYF. The DNA of the CDR3 is TGTGCCTGGGGGGGAGACTCTGGAAACACCATATATTTT.

The chain joins TRBV9 to TRBJ1-1; D is undetermined. The V end was cut by 6 bases, the J end by 0 bases, with 15 bases between. The CDR3 contains 15 residues. Germline-derived CDR1 and CDR2 are SGDLS and YYNGEE. In DNA form, the CDR3 reads TGTGCCAGCACCCCCCGGGCGGGGATGAACACTGAAGCTTTCTTT. It yields the protein CASTPRAGMNTEAFF.

The chain is built from TRBV5-1 and TRBJ2-1, with a possible D match to TRBD1 (5 bases). Germline loops: CDR1 SGHRS, CDR2 YFSETQ. Between the trimmed V and J ends, which lost 0 bases and 4 bases, there was a span of 11 bases. This CDR3 is built from 15 residues. The CDR3 DNA reads TGCGCCAGCAGCTTGGAGGCAGGGATGTACAATGAGCAGTTCTTC. This translates into CASSLEAGMYNEQFF. The full variable domain, in which reference TRBV5-1 and TRBJ2-1 provide the parts outside the CDR3, is KAGVTQTPRYLIKTRGQQVTLSCSPISGHRSVSWYQQTPGQGLQFLFEYFSETQRNKGNFPGRFSGRQFSNSRSEMNVSTLELGDSALYLCASSLEAGMYNEQFFGPGTRLTVL.

This chain links TRBV16 with TRBJ1-5; D unclear. Deletions cut 4 bases from V and 1 base from J, with 11 bases between. CDR1 and CDR2 from the germline V gene are KGHSY and FQNENV. CDR3 length: 15 amino acids. CDR3 loop: CASSLQSTSNQPQHF. CDR3 DNA sequence: TGTGCCAGCAGCCTACAGTCTACAAGCAATCAGCCCCAGCATTTT.

The chain combines TRBV6-4 with TRBJ1-2; D not certain. CDR3 length equals 13 residues. The V end lost 6 bases, the J end lost 4 bases, and 12 bases lay between the germline ends. Germline V gives CDR1 MRHNA, CDR2 SNTAGT. The CDR3 DNA follows: TGTGCCAGCAGCTCGGACGGGCTCTATGGCTACACCTTC. It translates to CASSSDGLYGYTF.

This rearrangement joins TRBV7-2 to TRBJ2-5; 7 bases agree with TRBD1. The CDR3 is made up of 15 amino acids. V shed 5 bases and J 2 bases; nucleotides not matched to a gene: 8. Germline lookup yields CDR1 SGHTA and CDR2 FQGNSA. CDR3 in DNA: TGTGCCAGCAGCCCAAAAACAGGGGTTCAAGAGACCCAGTACTTC. Translating gives CASSPKTGVQETQYF.

Note on this clone: It differs at one base from a far larger clone, so likely a read error. Here the CDR3 reads CASSLDNNEQFF. The CDR3 bases are TGTGCCAGCAGCTTAGATAACAATGAGCAGTTCTTC. The rearrangement joins TRBV11-2 to TRBJ2-1; no reliable D call. Germline V lookup: CDR1 SGHAT, CDR2 FQNNGV. Trimming removed 0 bases from V and 5 bases from J, with 2 bases in between. The CDR3 length is 12 residues.

The chain uses TRBV6-6 and TRBJ1-2; 7 nucleotides agree with TRBD1. J lost 1 base, V lost 6 bases, and 5 bases had no gene match. CDR3 size: 14 residues. CDR1 MNHNY and CDR2 SVGAGI come from the germline V gene (reference sequence). CDR3 nucleotide sequence: TGTGCCAGCAGCCCAGGGGGACTTAACTATGGCTACACCTTC. Translating it yields CASSPGGLNYGYTF.

V usage is TRBV10-3 and J usage is TRBJ2-5; 8 nucleotides agree with TRBD1. V lost 6 bases to trimming and J lost 7 bases; unmatched junction nucleotides: 7. Germline lookup yields CDR1 ENHRY and CDR2 SYGVKD. The CDR3 runs to 13 residues. The CDR3 sequence is CAISQDRVATQYF. The CDR3 DNA is TGTGCCATCAGCCAGGACAGGGTCGCGACCCAGTACTTC.

The rearrangement joins TRBV10-3 to TRBJ2-1; weak D call: TRBD1 (5 bases). V was trimmed by 2 bases and J by 3 bases, leaving 8 bases between them. CDR1 and CDR2 (germline): ENHRY, SYGVKD. The CDR3 runs to 14 residues. In nucleotides, the CDR3 is TGTGCCATCAGTGAGGGGGCACTCTACAATGAGCAGTTCTTC. This translates into CAISEGALYNEQFF.

This chain connects TRBV28 to TRBJ1-1; tentative D call: TRBD1 (5 bases). Between the trimmed V and J ends, which lost 3 bases and 1 base, there was a span of 9 bases. Germline loops: CDR1 MDHEN, CDR2 SYDVKM. This CDR3 contains 14 residues. In DNA form, the CDR3 reads TGTGCCAGCAGTTTGTGGGGCCCGAACACTGAAGCTTTCTTT. The encoded protein is CASSLWGPNTEAFF. The full variable domain, with the rest looked up from reference TRBV28 and TRBJ1-1, is DVKVTQSSRYLVKRTGEKVFLECVQDMDHENMFWYRQDPGLGLRLIYFSYDVKMKEKGDIPEGYSVSREKKERFSLILESASTNQTSMYLCASSLWGPNTEAFFGQGTRLTVV.

Concerning this clone itself: This sample also contains other DNA sequences that code for the same CDR3. The chain carries TRBV5-1 and TRBJ1-4; D is undetermined. Trimming cost V 3 bases and J 3 bases, with 9 bases left between them. Germline loops: CDR1 SGHRS, CDR2 YFSETQ. The length of the CDR3 is 14 residues. CDR3 sequence (DNA): TGCGCCAGCAGCTCAGACGGATCTAATGAAAAACTGTTTTTT. Amino acids: CASSSDGSNEKLFF.

The chain is built from TRBV29-1 and TRBJ1-3; D possibly corresponds to TRBD1 (6 bases). Looked up from germline, CDR1 is SQVTM and CDR2 is ANQGSEA. This CDR3 has 13 amino acids. Trimming shortened V by 4 bases and J by 3 bases, and 10 bases separated the two germline ends. In DNA form, the CDR3 reads TGCAGCGTTGCACAGGGTTATGGAAACACCATATATTTT. As protein: CSVAQGYGNTIYF.

V gene TRBV19 combines with J gene TRBJ2-2; possible D gene TRBD1, 5 bases. V gave up 3 bases and J gave up 4 bases, with 6 bases separating them. CDR3 length: 13 residues. Germline V gene lookup returns CDR1 LNHDA and CDR2 SQIVND (reference sequence). The DNA for the CDR3 is TGTGCCAGTAGTATGGGGCGCACCGGGGAGCTGTTTTTT. It specifies CASSMGRTGELFF.

V and J are TRBV7-6 and TRBJ1-4; perhaps TRBD1 as D (5 bases). The length of the CDR3 is 14 residues. Trimming took 1 base from V and 7 from J, leaving 10 bases between them. Germline V gene sequence: CDR1 SGHVS, CDR2 FNYEAQ. CDR3 protein: CASSLVGGSEKLFF. The CDR3 DNA follows: TGTGCCAGCAGCTTAGTTGGGGGAAGTGAAAAACTGTTTTTT.

This clone has just a few counts. This chain connects TRBV5-1 to TRBJ2-5, with TRBD1 matching 7 bases. V lost 6 bases to trimming and J lost 5 bases; unmatched junction nucleotides: 13. This CDR3 is built from 15 residues. Germline V gives CDR1 SGHRS, CDR2 YFSETQ. DNA for the CDR3: TGCGCCAGCATACCAACGACAGGGTTGGAGGAGACCCAGTACTTC. This translates into CASIPTTGLEETQYF.

This clone has a handful of counts. Additional DNA sequences in this sample encode the identical CDR3. The chain joins TRBV5-1 to TRBJ2-5, with 8 nucleotides matching TRBD1. Unmatched junction bases numbered 3, after V lost 0 bases and J lost 5 bases. CDR1 and CDR2 (germline): SGHRS, YFSETQ. This CDR3 has 14 amino acids. The DNA of the CDR3 is TGCGCCAGCAGCTTGGGTCAGGGGGCGGAGACCCAGTACTTC. Protein sequence: CASSLGQGAETQYF.

The chain uses TRBV4-1 and TRBJ2-5, with 7 bases matching TRBD1. This CDR3 has 15 amino acids. The germline V gene has CDR1 MGHRA and CDR2 YSYEKL. V dropped 2 bases and J dropped 6; count of bases not matched to a gene: 9. The CDR3 reads CASSQLKGGAKTQYF. CDR3 bases: TGCGCCAGCAGCCAACTTAAAGGGGGCGCAAAGACCCAGTACTTC.

This chain joins TRBV18 and TRBJ2-6, with D unresolved. Germline lookup yields CDR1 KGHSH and CDR2 LQKENI. Trimming stripped 1 base from V and 2 bases from J, with 15 bases between. The CDR3 is 18 amino acids. The CDR3: CASSPQQVWSPGANVLTF. The CDR3 nucleotides read TGTGCCAGCTCACCACAGCAGGTATGGAGTCCTGGGGCCAACGTCCTGACTTTC.

This clone was seen a handful of times. This chain joins TRBV5-1 and TRBJ2-3; 14 bases agree with TRBD2. CDR3 size: 18 residues. Germline CDR1 reads SGHRS; CDR2 reads YFSETQ. Trimming cost V 0 bases and J 4 bases; bases outside gene matches: 7. The CDR3 sequence is CASSLETSGGAFPDTQYF. The CDR3 DNA reads as TGCGCCAGCAGCTTGGAGACTAGCGGGGGGGCCTTTCCAGATACGCAGTATTTT.

In the case of this clone: In the same sample, other DNA sequences code for this CDR3. The chain uses TRBV6-5 and TRBJ2-7, with no clear D. Germline CDR1 and CDR2: MNHEY and SVGAGI. The CDR3 loop spans 14 amino acids. V lost 0 bases, J lost 1 base, and 7 bases lay in between. The CDR3: CASSYSTLSYEQYF. CDR3 DNA: TGTGCCAGCAGTTACTCAACACTTTCCTACGAGCAGTACTTC.

The chain uses TRBV5-1 and TRBJ2-3; D may be TRBD1 (5 bases). This CDR3 is built from 13 residues. V was clipped by 5 bases and J by 0 bases, with 7 bases between them. The germline V gene encodes CDR1 SGHRS and CDR2 YFSETQ. CDR3 sequence reads: CASRQASTDTQYF. The CDR3 DNA reads TGCGCCAGCAGACAGGCGAGCACAGATACGCAGTATTTT.

This clone showed up many times. Other nucleotide sequences from this sample produce the same CDR3. The chain joins TRBV6-6 to TRBJ2-7, with 12 bases identical to TRBD1. V shed 4 bases, J shed 2 bases, and the junction held 3 bases outside the gene matches. This CDR3 comprises 15 residues. The V gene's germline CDR1 is MNHNY and CDR2 SVGAGI (reference sequence). The CDR3 region is CASSSGTGGPYEQYF. The CDR3, as DNA: TGTGCCAGCAGTTCCGGGACAGGGGGCCCCTACGAGCAGTACTTC.

Regarding this clone: Lacking the conserved final phenylalanine or tryptophan, this CDR3 likely reflects a read error. The V gene is TRBV29-1, the J gene TRBJ1-2; 9 bases are shared with TRBD1. Germline CDR1 and CDR2: SQVTM and ANQGSEA. This CDR3 comprises 11 residues. Trimming removed 6 bases from V and 5 bases from J; junction bases left unmatched: 1. The CDR3 region has the DNA TGCAGCGTCGGGACAGGGTATGGCTACACCCTC. Its protein product is CSVGTGYGYTL.

The chain carries TRBV6-6 and TRBJ2-5; the D gene is possibly TRBD2 (5 bases). Per the germline V gene, CDR1 is MNHNY and CDR2 is SVGAGI (reference sequence). V gave up 6 bases and J gave up 2 bases, with 13 bases separating them. CDR3 length equals 14 residues. The chain's CDR3 is CASSRRTLQETQYF. The DNA of the CDR3 is TGTGCCAGCAGCCGCCGGACTCTTCAAGAGACCCAGTACTTC.

This clone has more than one count but fewer than ten. The chain joins TRBV19 to TRBJ1-2, with D possibly matching TRBD1 (5 bases). CDR3 size: 13 residues. Looked up from germline, CDR1 is LNHDA and CDR2 is SQIVND (reference sequence). V was cut by 7 bases and J by 4 bases, with 13 bases left in between. The CDR3, as DNA: TGTGCCAGTACCACCGTGGGGGGCTATGGCTACACCTTC. Its protein product is CASTTVGGYGYTF.